The next 4 T cell receptor beta chains were all read from a single sample in a study of CD8+ T cells in alopecia areata. TCR sequencing used cDNA made by reverse transcription of extracted RNA. Assay used: immunoSEQ multiplex PCR; TCRdb lists only in-frame clones, some missing. The sample consists of about 120,000 clones, 50% to 75% of them appearing once. Treatment described: oral pan-JAK inhibitor, 5-10 mg twice daily. The sequencing used CD8+ T cells sorted from blood, collected at week 24, from a patient treated with tofacitinib. The origin of the receptors is a human donor with alopecia areata.

The rearrangement uses TRBV7-8 and TRBJ2-7; D perhaps matches TRBD1 (6 bases). The CDR3 length is 15 residues. Trimming shortened V by 1 base and J by 4 bases, and 14 bases separated the two germline ends. CDR1 and CDR2 (germline): SGHVS, FQNEAQ. The CDR3 bases are TGTGCCAGCAGCTTAGAGCAGCTGAGGGGGTACGAGCAGTACTTC. Protein sequence: CASSLEQLRGYEQYF.

This clone was recorded a few times. V gene TRBV6-5 combines with J gene TRBJ1-6; D may be TRBD1 (6 bases). The CDR3 sequence is 14 residues long. Germline V gives CDR1 MNHEY, CDR2 SVGAGI. Trimming pared 7 bases from V and 8 bases from J, leaving 15 bases between. CDR3 nucleotide sequence: TGTGCCAGCAATCAACAGGGTACGCATTCACCCCTCCACTTT. Its translation: CASNQQGTHSPLHF.

This chain links TRBV6-5 with TRBJ2-2, with 12 bases lining up with TRBD1. The CDR3 has 15 amino acids. The germline CDR1 and CDR2 sequences are MNHEY and SVGAGI. The ends lost 6 bases at V and 7 bases at J; junction bases unmatched: 6. CDR3 loop: CASSPGQGAGGELFF. Here the CDR3 DNA reads TGTGCCAGCAGCCCGGGACAGGGGGCAGGCGGGGAGCTGTTTTTT.

The gene calls are TRBV13 and TRBJ2-3; 11 bases line up with TRBD2. V shed 6 bases, J shed 3 bases, and the junction held 5 bases outside the gene matches. CDR3 length: 15 residues. CDR1 is PRHDT, CDR2 FYEKMQ, per germline (reference sequence). DNA of the CDR3: TGTGCCAGCAGTTCTTCTAGCGGGGGGACAGATACGCAGTATTTT. This gives the protein CASSSSSGGTDTQYF.